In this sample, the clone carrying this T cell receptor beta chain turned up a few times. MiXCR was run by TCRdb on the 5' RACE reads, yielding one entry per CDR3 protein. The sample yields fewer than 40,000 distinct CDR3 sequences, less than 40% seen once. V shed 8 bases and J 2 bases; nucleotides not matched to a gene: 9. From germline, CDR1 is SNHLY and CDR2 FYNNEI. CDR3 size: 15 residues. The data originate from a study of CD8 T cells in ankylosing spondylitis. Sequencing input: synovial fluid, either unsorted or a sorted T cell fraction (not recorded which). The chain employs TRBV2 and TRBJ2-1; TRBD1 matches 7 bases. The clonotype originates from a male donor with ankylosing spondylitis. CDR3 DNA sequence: TGTGCCAGCTCGATCTCTACAGGGGCCTACAATGAGCAGTTCTTC. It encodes CASSISTGAYNEQFF.